This TCR beta chain was sequenced during a study of blood T cells in healthy people across ages. The sample holds many counts of this clonotype. V shed 5 bases and J 12 bases; nucleotides not matched to a gene: 17. The CDR3 covers 15 residues. Germline CDR1 LGHNA, CDR2 YNFKEQ. A second PCR, run for about 6 to 11 cycles, used a sample-barcoded 5' primer plus a J-beta primer mix. MiXCR, applied by TCRdb to the 5' RACE reads, yields one record per CDR3 protein. Of about 830,000 distinct CDR3 sequences in the sample, about 59% were seen once. Sequenced input: blood. The V gene is TRBV4-2, the J gene TRBJ2-7; 9 bases line up with TRBD1. The clonotype was recovered from a man in his thirties or forties in good health. CDR3 DNA sequence: TGTGCCAGCAGCGCAACCGGGACAGGGAGGGCTTCTCTGTACTTC. It specifies CASSATGTGRASLYF.